The 8 T cell receptor beta chains reported below all come from one sample, sequenced in a study of shared clonotypes between healthy human individuals (TCRdb year 2020). The protocol used for the library was the immunoSEQ multiplex PCR assay. This is the immuneACCESS table as TCRdb keeps it, with only in-frame sequences that have V and J called. A part of the clones is gone; compared with another copy, unresolved V genes explain less than half, and the rest is unexplained. The sample data list over a million clones, and around 76% of these were observed just once. Of the sample, about 1.5% falls within the top ten clones. The sample comprised memory CD4+ T cells sorted from blood. This sample's cell subset or site label indicates: CD45RA-negative fraction. The origin of the receptors is a man between 18 and 29 years old in good health.

V usage is TRBV2 and J usage is TRBJ1-1; D unresolved. In germline, CDR1 is SNHLY, CDR2 FYNNEI. Trimming shortened V by 9 bases and J by 0 bases, and 11 bases separated the two germline ends. The CDR3 contains 13 residues. CDR3 in amino acids: CARTGPLNTEAFF. CDR3 DNA: TGTGCCAGAACCGGTCCTCTGAACACTGAAGCTTTCTTT.

The chain uses TRBV11-3 and TRBJ1-4; 10 nucleotides line up with TRBD1. The germline gives CDR1 SGHNT, CDR2 YENEEA. There are 18 residues in the CDR3. With V trimmed by 4 bases and J by 0 bases, 8 bases remained unmatched. The CDR3 nucleotides read TGTGCCAGCAGCTCCTTACCGGGACAGGGGACAACTAATGAAAAACTGTTTTTT. This translates into CASSSLPGQGTTNEKLFF.

DNA of the CDR3: TGTGCCAGCAGTCCCCCCGGGACAACGAATCAGCCCCAGCATTTT. This codes for CASSPPGTTNQPQHF. The chain uses TRBV28 and TRBJ1-5, with D possibly TRBD1 on 6 matching bases. The germline V gene encodes CDR1 MDHEN and CDR2 SYDVKM. This CDR3 region has 15 residues. V gave up 5 bases and J gave up 4 bases, with 15 bases separating them.

The J gene is TRBJ2-1, the V gene TRBV5-1; weak D call: TRBD1 (5 bases). Trimming took off 4 bases at V and 2 bases at J, with 10 bases between the two ends. The CDR3 is made up of 14 amino acids. The germline V gene encodes CDR1 SGHRS and CDR2 YFSETQ. The CDR3 coding sequence is TGCGCCAGCAGCCCCGCCAGGGCCTACAATGAGCAGTTCTTC. This codes for CASSPARAYNEQFF.

Worth noting for this clone: Other DNA sequences from this sample encode an identical CDR3 as well. V usage is TRBV28 and J usage is TRBJ2-5; tentative D call: TRBD1 (6 bases). From germline, CDR1 is MDHEN and CDR2 SYDVKM. CDR3 length: 13 amino acids. V lost 5 bases and J lost 5, with 12 bases in between. The CDR3 here is CASSLTGSETQYF. CDR3 in DNA: TGTGCCAGCAGTCTTACAGGGTCGGAGACCCAGTACTTC.

The chain is built from TRBV9 and TRBJ2-3; D may be TRBD1 (6 bases). Deletions cut 4 bases from V and 7 bases from J, with 13 bases between. The germline CDR1 and CDR2 sequences are SGDLS and YYNGEE. The CDR3 is 13 amino acids. CDR3 sequence reads: CASSSGTLYTQYF. DNA for the CDR3: TGTGCCAGCAGCTCAGGGACACTGTATACGCAGTATTTT.

This clone was picked up a small number of times. The V call is TRBV11-2, the J call TRBJ2-3, with 8 bases aligning to TRBD2. Looked up from germline, CDR1 is SGHAT and CDR2 is FQNNGV. V trimming: 6 bases; J trimming: 0 bases; junction bases outside the gene matches: 14. This CDR3 region has 18 residues. The CDR3: CASSFTIWTSFSTDTQYF. As DNA, the CDR3 is TGTGCCAGCAGTTTTACGATTTGGACTAGCTTTAGCACAGATACGCAGTATTTT.

This clone is a singleton in its sample. Distinct nucleotide sequences in the sample also encode this CDR3. The CDR3 is CASSQGARETQYF. The CDR3, as DNA: TGCGCCAGCAGCCAAGGGGCGAGAGAGACCCAGTACTTC. This rearrangement joins TRBV4-1 to TRBJ2-5; D is undetermined. Germline V lookup: CDR1 MGHRA, CDR2 YSYEKL. The CDR3 spans 13 residues. V lost 1 base to trimming and J lost 4 bases, with 7 bases between them.